The 25 T cell receptor beta chains below come from one sample, sequenced in a study of PD-L1 blockade in urothelial cancer. The time point denotes: peripheral blood 6 weeks after treatment start. The assay was immunoSEQ multiplex PCR, and TCRdb's table has in-frame clones only and misses some. The sample has around 30,000 clones; around 84% are singletons. The source was PBMCs, collected around atezolizumab (anti-PD-L1) treatment. These receptors were taken from a man between 65 and 85 years old with urothelial cancer.

This clone is a singleton in its sample. The chain recombines TRBV19 with TRBJ1-2; 9 positions agree with TRBD1. The CDR3 contains 15 residues. Germline assignment: CDR1 LNHDA and CDR2 SQIVND (reference sequence). V gave up 6 bases and J gave up 2 bases; unmatched junction bases: 7. CDR3 in DNA: TGTGCCAGTAGGGCAGGCGGACAGGGGAACTATGGCTACACCTTC. Residues: CASRAGGQGNYGYTF.

V gene TRBV27 combines with J gene TRBJ2-3; 8 bases agree with TRBD2. This CDR3 is 15 amino acids long. V lost 6 bases, J lost 3 bases, and 8 bases stayed unmatched. The germline CDR1 and CDR2 sequences are MNHEY and SMNVEV (reference sequence). The CDR3 is CASSPTSVVTDTQYF. CDR3 in DNA: TGTGCCAGCAGCCCGACTAGCGTGGTTACAGATACGCAGTATTTT.

The table lists this clone with a few counts. The rearrangement links TRBV7-6 to TRBJ1-1, with 7 positions matching TRBD1. The length of the CDR3 is 15 residues. The germline CDR1 and CDR2 sequences are SGHVS and FNYEAQ. The V gene end was trimmed by 2 bases and the J gene end by 2 bases; junction bases not matched to a gene: 5. CDR3 nucleotides: TGTGCCAGCAGCTTAACCGGGACAGAAAACACTGAAGCTTTCTTT. It is translated as CASSLTGTENTEAFF.

The rearrangement uses TRBV2 and TRBJ2-7, with D maybe TRBD1 (6 bases). The CDR3 runs to 13 residues. Looked up from germline, CDR1 is SNHLY and CDR2 is FYNNEI. The ends were cut back, 6 bases at V and 5 bases at J, with 14 bases in the middle. The CDR3 here is CASSAKQGNEQYF. CDR3 in DNA: TGTGCCAGCAGCGCCAAACAGGGAAACGAGCAGTACTTC.

The chain joins TRBV7-2 to TRBJ2-1; 7 nucleotides align to TRBD1. Germline V gene lookup returns CDR1 SGHTA and CDR2 FQGNSA. The ends lost 5 bases at V and 4 bases at J; junction bases unmatched: 8. The CDR3 consists of 15 residues. CDR3 sequence reads: CASSRSPTGYNEQFF. The DNA for the CDR3 is TGTGCCAGCAGCCGCAGCCCGACAGGGTACAATGAGCAGTTCTTC. The full variable domain, in which reference TRBV7-2 and TRBJ2-1 provide the parts outside the CDR3, is GAGVSQSPSNKVTEKGKDVELRCDPISGHTALYWYRQSLGQGLEFLIYFQGNSAPDKSGLPSDRFSAERTGGSVSTLTIQRTQQEDSAVYLCASSRSPTGYNEQFFGPGTRLTVL.

The V call is TRBV15, the J call TRBJ2-7; 7 nucleotides agree with TRBD2. V shed 7 bases, J shed 6 bases, and the junction held 12 bases outside the gene matches. The length of the CDR3 is 14 residues. Germline V CDR1 and CDR2: LNHNV, YYDKDF (reference sequence). CDR3 amino acids: CATNVNRGVGEQYF. The CDR3 nucleotides read TGTGCCACCAACGTAAACCGGGGGGTAGGCGAGCAGTACTTC. The whole variable domain, remainder taken from reference TRBV15 and TRBJ2-7, is DAMVIQNPRYQVTQFGKPVTLSCSQTLNHNVMYWYQQKSSQAPKLLFHYYDKDFNNEADTPDNFQSRRPNTSFCFLDIRSPGLGDTAMYLCATNVNRGVGEQYFGPGTRLTVT.

The gene calls are TRBV2 and TRBJ2-3; a weak D match, TRBD1 (7 bases). This CDR3 has 14 amino acids. Germline CDR1 is SNHLY and CDR2 is FYNNEI. The germline V and J ends were trimmed by 7 bases and 6 bases, with 17 bases remaining between them. This chain's CDR3 is CASNGQGGRDTQYF. CDR3 DNA sequence: TGTGCCAGCAATGGGCAGGGGGGCCGTGATACGCAGTATTTT.

Here the CDR3 DNA reads TGTGCCAGCAGCTTGTGGGGACTGGATGAAGAGACCCAGTACTTC. This gives the protein CASSLWGLDEETQYF. This rearrangement joins TRBV7-8 to TRBJ2-5; TRBD2 is a possible D gene (6 bases). V was clipped by 3 bases and J by 3 bases, with 14 bases between them. Germline V gene sequence: CDR1 SGHVS, CDR2 FQNEAQ. CDR3 length: 15 amino acids.

This clone was observed once. V usage is TRBV6-6 and J usage is TRBJ1-2; TRBD1 might be the D (6 bases). V dropped 7 bases and J dropped 2 bases, with 14 bases sitting between them. CDR1 is MNHNY and CDR2 is SVGAGI in the germline V gene (reference sequence). The CDR3 sequence is 14 residues long. The CDR3 region is CASNKGRGNYGYTF. The CDR3 DNA follows: TGTGCCAGCAATAAGGGCAGGGGAAACTATGGCTACACCTTC.

The V and J genes are TRBV7-3 and TRBJ2-1; 12 positions match TRBD2. V shed 5 bases, J shed 9 bases, and the junction held 8 bases outside the gene matches. Looked up from germline, CDR1 is SGHTA and CDR2 is FQGTGA. This CDR3 is built from 15 residues. The CDR3 sequence: CASSATSGRTTEQFF. The CDR3 DNA reads TGTGCCAGCAGCGCGACTAGCGGGAGAACCACTGAGCAGTTCTTC.

This clone appeared a few times. The chain links TRBV6-5 to TRBJ2-2; 7 positions match TRBD1. The germline V gene encodes CDR1 MNHEY and CDR2 SVGAGI. V lost 5 bases and J lost 4; bases outside the gene matches: 4. CDR3 length equals 14 residues. CDR3 sequence reads: CASSHHRGTGELFF. The CDR3 nucleotides read TGTGCCAGCAGTCATCACAGGGGCACCGGGGAGCTGTTTTTT.

The J gene is TRBJ1-6, the V gene TRBV6-5; perhaps TRBD1 as D (5 bases). The germline V and J ends were trimmed by 6 bases and 10 bases, with 16 bases remaining between them. In germline, CDR1 is MNHEY, CDR2 SVGAGI. The CDR3 has 14 residues. CDR3 DNA: TGTGCCAGCAGGGGGCGAAGGGTGGAATCACCCCTCCACTTT. Amino acids: CASRGRRVESPLHF.

This clone was counted between two and nine times. The chain combines TRBV13 with TRBJ2-1; 9 bases match TRBD2. The CDR3 runs to 17 residues. The trim removed 3 bases at V and 0 bases at J, leaving 6 bases unmatched. Germline values: CDR1 PRHDT, CDR2 FYEKMQ (reference sequence). CDR3 loop: CASSFFLSGGSYNEQFF. CDR3 bases: TGTGCCAGCAGCTTCTTCCTTAGCGGGGGCTCCTACAATGAGCAGTTCTTC. Based on the CDR3 plus reference TRBV13 and TRBJ2-1, the full variable domain is AAGVIQSPRHLIKEKRETATLKCYPIPRHDTVYWYQQGPGQDPQFLISFYEKMQSDKGSIPDRFSAQQFSDYHSELNMSSLELGDSALYFCASSFFLSGGSYNEQFFGPGTRLTVL.

The rearrangement links TRBV7-9 to TRBJ1-5; D remains ambiguous. Germline-derived CDR1 and CDR2 are SEHNR and FQNEAQ (reference sequence). There are 12 residues in the CDR3. With 3 bases removed from V and 6 bases from J, the gap between germline ends came to 6 bases. CDR3 in DNA: TGTGCCAGCAGCTTCCCGAGTCAGCCCCAGCATTTT. This encodes CASSFPSQPQHF.

The V call is TRBV27, the J call TRBJ1-4; D is unresolved. CDR1 is MNHEY and CDR2 is SMNVEV in the germline V gene (reference sequence). The V end lost 3 bases, the J end lost 4 bases, and 9 bases lay between the germline ends. This CDR3 is built from 14 residues. As DNA, the CDR3 is TGTGCCAGCAGTTTCCGAGTAGATAATGAAAAACTGTTTTTT. This translates into CASSFRVDNEKLFF.

The chain links TRBV18 to TRBJ2-1, with 7 nucleotides matching TRBD1. V trimming: 4 bases; J trimming: 0 bases; junction bases outside the gene matches: 3. The CDR3 has 15 amino acids. CDR1 KGHSH and CDR2 LQKENI come from the germline V gene. CDR3 coding DNA: TGTGCCAGCTCACTTGGACAGGCCTCCTACAATGAGCAGTTCTTC. Protein sequence: CASSLGQASYNEQFF.

The CDR3, as DNA: TGTGCCAGCAGCCTCCGGGGATCATCCGGGGAGCTGTTTTTT. Encoded protein: CASSLRGSSGELFF. This chain connects TRBV14 to TRBJ2-2, with D possibly being TRBD2 (5 bases). The CDR3 consists of 14 residues. With 4 bases removed from V and 6 bases from J, the gap between germline ends came to 12 bases. Germline-derived CDR1 and CDR2 are SGHDN and FVKESK. The whole variable domain, filled in from reference TRBV14 and TRBJ2-2, reads EAGVTQFPSHSVIEKGQTVTLRCDPISGHDNLYWYRRVMGKEIKFLLHFVKESKQDESGMPNNRFLAERTGGTYSTLKVQPAELEDSGVYFCASSLRGSSGELFFGEGSRLTVL.

The chain links TRBV5-1 to TRBJ2-1, with 9 bases aligning to TRBD2. This CDR3 is 18 amino acids long. With V trimmed by 0 bases and J by 1 base, 8 bases remained unmatched. From germline, CDR1 is SGHRS and CDR2 YFSETQ. The CDR3 region is CASSLVRGGLLSYNEQFF. The CDR3 DNA follows: TGCGCCAGCAGCTTGGTGCGGGGGGGCCTCCTATCCTACAATGAGCAGTTCTTC.

This clone was seen once. V is TRBV7-9 and J is TRBJ1-4, with D possibly being TRBD1 (5 bases). Germline V gives CDR1 SEHNR, CDR2 FQNEAQ (reference sequence). The CDR3 is 15 residues long. V lost 1 base and J 8 bases, leaving 14 bases between the germline ends. The CDR3 loop is CASSLEGRVREKLFF. CDR3 nucleotides: TGTGCCAGCAGCTTAGAGGGCAGGGTGAGGGAAAAACTGTTTTTT.

This chain links TRBV5-1 with TRBJ2-4; a possible D gene is TRBD1 (6 bases). Trimming took 7 bases from V and 1 from J, leaving 9 bases between them. CDR1 SGHRS and CDR2 YFSETQ come from the germline V gene. This CDR3 is built from 13 residues. CDR3 loop: CASGTGAKNIQYF. CDR3 in DNA: TGCGCCAGCGGTACAGGGGCCAAAAACATTCAGTACTTC.

This sequence joins TRBV7-8 and TRBJ1-1, with TRBD1 matching 9 bases. From germline, CDR1 is SGHVS and CDR2 FQNEAQ. This CDR3 is 14 amino acids long. V shed 3 bases and J 3 bases; nucleotides not matched to a gene: 2. The CDR3 reads CASSFGQGHTEAFF. The CDR3 DNA reads TGTGCCAGCAGCTTCGGACAGGGGCACACTGAAGCTTTCTTT.

CDR3 loop: CSVGTTLHTYNEQFF. For the CDR3, the DNA is TGCAGCGTCGGGACTACTCTTCATACCTACAATGAGCAGTTCTTC. The chain couples TRBV29-1 to TRBJ2-1; TRBD2 agrees at 7 bases. Germline-derived CDR1 and CDR2 are SQVTM and ANQGSEA. V was clipped by 6 bases and J by 2 bases; unmatched bases: 10. The CDR3 is 15 amino acids.

The rearrangement joins TRBV18 to TRBJ2-1; 9 bases are a match to TRBD2. V shed 3 bases, J shed 8 bases, and the junction held 17 bases outside the gene matches. CDR3 size: 18 residues. Germline V gives CDR1 KGHSH, CDR2 LQKENI. The CDR3 DNA reads as TGTGCCAGCTCACCGCGGGTCGTAGCGGGAGCGAGGGGCGATGAGCAGTTCTTC. Protein: CASSPRVVAGARGDEQFF.

The DNA of the CDR3 is TGTGCCAGCAGCATCCGGCCCTGGGAGGACTATGGCTACACCTTC. Amino acids: CASSIRPWEDYGYTF. The rearrangement joins TRBV21-1 to TRBJ1-2. TRBV21-1 is described as a pseudogene. The CDR3 runs 15 residues.

For the CDR3, the DNA is TGTGCCAGCTCACCCAGAGGGAGGACTGAAGCTTTCTTT. Translation gives CASSPRGRTEAFF. The chain uses TRBV18 and TRBJ1-1; no clear D. The CDR3 extends over 13 amino acids. Looked up from germline, CDR1 is KGHSH and CDR2 is LQKENI. The ends were cut back, 3 bases at V and 5 bases at J, with 10 bases in the middle.